This T cell receptor beta chain was documented in a study of T cell repertoires in cytomegalovirus infection. TCRdb passed the reads through MiXCR, listing each CDR3 protein once. In the table there are roughly 800,000 distinct CDR3 sequences, roughly 29% of which are singletons. Germline V lookup: CDR1 SGHTA, CDR2 FQGNSA. This CDR3 region has 18 residues. With 3 bases removed from V and 4 bases from J, the gap between germline ends came to 24 bases. This clonotype has a count of ten or more. Its antigen is unidentified. This rearrangement joins TRBV7-2 to TRBJ1-2; D remains unclear. This TCR was recovered from a human donor in good health (CMV status not recorded). Some clones in this sample may be carry-over from other donors' samples. Sequenced here: cultured CD8+ T cells from PBMCs, sampled from culture after CMV antigen stimulation. CDR3 residues: CASSFPGGTREFLYGYTF. CDR3 bases: TGTGCCAGCAGCTTTCCCGGAGGTACGAGAGAATTTCTCTATGGCTACACCTTC.